The sequence of this T cell receptor (beta chain) was determined in a study of control samples from healthy donors and cancer patients. Only in-frame clones appear in the TCRdb table, and some are missing; sequencing was by immunoSEQ multiplex PCR. The data contain about 120,000 clones, about 90% of them seen just once; the ten biggest clones take up 1.5% to 2%. Trimming pared 9 bases from V and 7 bases from J, leaving 18 bases between. CDR3 length: 13 amino acids. CDR1 and CDR2 from the germline V gene are SGHNT and YENEEA. The TCR sequence derives from a man aged 18-30 years in good health. Input material: blood. V usage is TRBV11-3 and J usage is TRBJ1-1; D perhaps matches TRBD1 (5 bases). The CDR3 DNA sequence: TGTGCCAGTGGATCTAACCGGGGCGGTGAAGCTTTCTTT. Amino acid sequence: CASGSNRGGEAFF.